This TCR beta chain emerged from a study of patients and donors after allogeneic stem cell transplantation. Trimming cost V 7 bases and J 0 bases, with 8 bases left between them. The CDR3 contains 13 residues. Germline-derived CDR1 and CDR2 are SNHLY and FYNNEI. This clonotype has just a few counts. TCRdb used MiXCR to reprocess the RT-PCR reads, holding one entry per CDR3 protein. Of some 880,000 distinct CDR3 sequences listed, roughly 18% are singletons. This rearrangement joins TRBV2 to TRBJ2-3, with D tentatively TRBD1 (5 bases). This TCR came from a human donor who was either an allogeneic HSCT recipient or a stem cell or donor lymphocyte infusion donor (not recorded which). It is not recorded whose cells these are; they may come from a transplant donor. Specimen: blood, either unsorted or a sorted T cell fraction (not recorded which). The CDR3 DNA follows: TGTGCCAGCATCGGACACAGCACAGATACGCAGTATTTT. Residues: CASIGHSTDTQYF.